A single sample is the source of the 26 T cell receptor beta chains below, sequenced in a study of T cell responses to AZD1222 COVID-19 vaccine. The method was immunoSEQ multiplex PCR; TCRdb's version includes in-frame clones alone and lacks a portion of them. This table holds 90,000 to 150,000 clones, around 87% found once. The sequencing used peripheral blood, collected 28 days after the second AZD1222 dose. The receptors originated from an adult who received the AZD1222 COVID-19 vaccine.

This clone was observed once. The CDR3 protein is CASSIARWGPGNIQYF. The CDR3 DNA follows: TGTGCCAGTAGTATAGCCCGTTGGGGTCCCGGAAACATTCAGTACTTC. The V gene is TRBV19, the J gene TRBJ2-4; no clear D. This CDR3 is built from 16 residues. CDR1 LNHDA and CDR2 SQIVND come from the germline V gene (reference sequence). The germline V and J ends were trimmed by 1 base and 6 bases, with 16 bases remaining between them.

The rearrangement joins TRBV9 to TRBJ1-4; D is possibly TRBD1 (6 bases). Trimming left V 4 bases short and J 2 bases short, with 9 bases between. CDR3 length: 14 residues. CDR1 is SGDLS and CDR2 is YYNGEE in the germline V gene. CDR3 DNA: TGTGCCAGCAGCTACGGACAGACTAATGAAAAACTGTTTTTT. Its translation: CASSYGQTNEKLFF.

This rearrangement joins TRBV7-4 to TRBJ2-1; 12 bases agree with TRBD2. The V segment lost 5 bases and the J segment 0 bases; nucleotides outside the gene matches: 14. This CDR3 region has 20 residues. Germline V CDR1 and CDR2: SGHVT, SQSDAQ. The CDR3 reads CASSQGSGTSGSSSYNEQFF. The CDR3 nucleotides read TGTGCCAGCAGCCAGGGATCCGGGACTAGCGGGTCGAGCTCCTACAATGAGCAGTTCTTC.

This clone was picked up a small number of times. The chain couples TRBV7-9 to TRBJ2-1, with TRBD1 as a possible D gene (5 bases). There are 16 residues in the CDR3. Deletions cut 5 bases from V and 5 bases from J, with 19 bases between. CDR1 SEHNR and CDR2 FQNEAQ come from the germline V gene (reference sequence). The CDR3 here is CASSPSGIGTDNEQFF. The DNA of the CDR3 is TGTGCCAGCAGCCCGTCAGGGATTGGTACTGACAATGAGCAGTTCTTC.

The chain recombines TRBV5-4 with TRBJ1-1; D unclear. V was pared by 3 bases and J by 6 bases, with 6 bases between. The CDR3 spans 11 residues. CDR1 is SGHNT and CDR2 is YYREEE in the germline V gene (reference sequence). The chain's CDR3 is CASSWGAEAFF. The CDR3 DNA follows: TGTGCCAGCAGCTGGGGTGCTGAAGCTTTCTTT.

V gene TRBV5-1 combines with J gene TRBJ1-1; 7 bases are a match to TRBD1. The CDR3 extends over 14 amino acids. With V trimmed by 1 base and J by 3 bases, 3 bases remained unmatched. The germline gives CDR1 SGHRS, CDR2 YFSETQ. In DNA, the CDR3 is TGCGCCAGCAGCTTGCCCCAGGGGGACACTGAAGCTTTCTTT. Residues: CASSLPQGDTEAFF.

The chain couples TRBV5-1 to TRBJ2-1, with 7 bases identical to TRBD2. The length of the CDR3 is 17 residues. The germline V gene has CDR1 SGHRS and CDR2 YFSETQ. V shed 0 bases and J 0 bases; nucleotides not matched to a gene: 6. The CDR3 sequence: CASSLEPSGGSYNEQFF. DNA for the CDR3: TGCGCCAGCAGCTTGGAACCTAGCGGAGGCTCCTACAATGAGCAGTTCTTC. Based on the CDR3 plus reference TRBV5-1 and TRBJ2-1, the full variable domain is KAGVTQTPRYLIKTRGQQVTLSCSPISGHRSVSWYQQTPGQGLQFLFEYFSETQRNKGNFPGRFSGRQFSNSRSEMNVSTLELGDSALYLCASSLEPSGGSYNEQFFGPGTRLTVL.

The CDR3 is CASSWTAQETQYF. The DNA of the CDR3 is TGTGCCAGCAGCTGGACGGCCCAAGAGACCCAGTACTTC. The chain couples TRBV7-3 to TRBJ2-5; D not certain. Germline V gene sequence: CDR1 SGHTA, CDR2 FQGTGA. Trimming shortened V by 4 bases and J by 1 base, and 7 bases separated the two germline ends. CDR3 length equals 13 residues.

The chain links TRBV5-1 to TRBJ1-6; no clear D. V shed 7 bases and J shed 7 bases, with 21 bases lying between them. Looked up from germline, CDR1 is SGHRS and CDR2 is YFSETQ. The CDR3 sequence is 16 residues long. Written as DNA, the CDR3 is TGCGCCAGCGCCACTAGCGACCGGAGCCCAAATTCACCCCTCCACTTT. It specifies CASATSDRSPNSPLHF.

This clone was detected only a few times. V and J are TRBV9 and TRBJ2-1; D call uncertain. This CDR3 comprises 15 residues. The germline gives CDR1 SGDLS, CDR2 YYNGEE. V was cut by 0 bases and J by 3 bases, with 10 bases left in between. The CDR3 nucleotides read TGTGCCAGCAGCGTAGATGGGGAAATCTACAATGAGCAGTTCTTC. Residues: CASSVDGEIYNEQFF.

This clone appeared a few times. The V and J genes are TRBV7-8 and TRBJ2-2; D remains ambiguous. Trimming removed 5 bases from V and 0 bases from J, with 7 bases in between. From germline, CDR1 is SGHVS and CDR2 FQNEAQ. The CDR3 is 14 amino acids. The CDR3 reads CASSTESNTGELFF. CDR3 sequence (DNA): TGTGCCAGCAGCACCGAGTCGAACACCGGGGAGCTGTTTTTT.

The chain couples TRBV12-3 or TRBV12-4 to TRBJ1-2, with D perhaps TRBD1 (6 bases). The CDR3 covers 13 residues. Between the trimmed V and J ends, which lost 6 bases and 8 bases, there was a span of 16 bases. CDR3 loop: CASSLNRDGGYTF. CDR3 nucleotides: TGTGCCAGCAGCTTGAACAGGGATGGGGGCTACACCTTC.

This clone was recorded only once. V and J are TRBV7-9 and TRBJ1-2; 8 bases agree with TRBD1. CDR1 and CDR2 (germline): SEHNR, FQNEAQ (reference sequence). After removal of 3 bases from V and 2 bases from J, the junction contained 11 bases not matched to a gene. CDR3 length equals 17 residues. The CDR3 reads CASSFARQGALNYGYTF. CDR3 nucleotide sequence: TGTGCCAGCAGCTTTGCCCGGCAGGGGGCTCTCAACTATGGCTACACCTTC.

The table lists this clone with a few counts. The chain uses TRBV6-5 and TRBJ2-2; possibly TRBD1 for D (5 bases). This CDR3 is 13 amino acids long. The V gene's germline CDR1 is MNHEY and CDR2 SVGAGI. V gave up 9 bases and J gave up 6 bases, with 14 bases separating them. The CDR3: CASLQAFSGELFF. The CDR3, as DNA: TGTGCCAGTCTACAGGCGTTCTCCGGGGAGCTGTTTTTT.

The table lists this clone with a few counts. This chain uses TRBV5-1 with TRBJ1-1; D is unresolved. The V gene lost 4 bases and the J gene lost 1 base, with 11 bases spanning the gap. This CDR3 spans 14 amino acids. Germline V lookup: CDR1 SGHRS, CDR2 YFSETQ. CDR3 nucleotide sequence: TGCGCCAGCAGCCCCCGCGCGGGGAACACTGAAGCTTTCTTT. It encodes CASSPRAGNTEAFF.

This sequence joins TRBV6-1 and TRBJ1-5; 8 bases are shared with TRBD1. Trimming removed 2 bases from V and 8 bases from J; junction bases left unmatched: 8. The germline CDR1 and CDR2 sequences are MNHNS and SASEGT. The CDR3 spans 15 residues. The CDR3 here is CASSERTGTVKPQHF. In DNA form, the CDR3 reads TGTGCCAGCAGTGAACGGACAGGGACGGTAAAGCCCCAGCATTTT.

The chain is built from TRBV5-1 and TRBJ1-4; 7 nucleotides agree with TRBD1. In germline, CDR1 is SGHRS, CDR2 YFSETQ. With 2 bases clipped from V and 4 bases from J, the junction kept 2 bases outside the gene matches. This CDR3 comprises 14 residues. CDR3 sequence reads: CASSLQGINEKLFF. Written as DNA, the CDR3 is TGCGCCAGCAGCTTACAGGGGATTAATGAAAAACTGTTTTTT.

This clone showed up just a few times. The V gene is TRBV6-6, the J gene TRBJ1-6; D possibly corresponds to TRBD1 (5 bases). The CDR3 is 14 residues long. Germline CDR1 and CDR2: MNHNY and SVGAGI (reference sequence). The germline V and J ends were trimmed by 6 bases and 0 bases, with 6 bases remaining between them. The CDR3 loop reads CASRTDSYNSPLHF. In DNA, the CDR3 is TGTGCCAGCAGGACAGACTCCTATAATTCACCCCTCCACTTT.

The CDR3 DNA sequence: TGTGCCAGCAGCAAAGCCCGGCGGAATCAGCCCCAGCATTTT. It yields the protein CASSKARRNQPQHF. V gene TRBV21-1 combines with J gene TRBJ1-5. TRBV21-1 is a pseudogene locus. The CDR3 is made up of 14 amino acids.

V and J are TRBV3-1 (or the pseudogene TRBV3-2) and TRBJ1-3; tentatively, D is TRBD1 (5 bases). The CDR3 has 15 amino acids. Trimming removed 0 bases at V and 3 bases at J, with 9 bases between. Germline values: CDR1 LGHDT, CDR2 YNNKEL (reference sequence). CDR3 residues: CASSQDRVVGNTIYF. Here the CDR3 DNA reads TGTGCCAGCAGCCAAGACAGGGTAGTTGGAAACACCATATATTTT.

The genes are TRBV6-5 and TRBJ2-1; D might be TRBD2 (7 bases). V lost 0 bases and J 6 bases, leaving 15 bases between the germline ends. CDR1 and CDR2 from the germline V gene are MNHEY and SVGAGI. The CDR3 extends over 16 amino acids. The CDR3 sequence is CASSYSRGARGNEQFF. CDR3 DNA: TGTGCCAGCAGTTACTCCCGGGGGGCCAGGGGCAATGAGCAGTTCTTC.

The chain carries TRBV19 and TRBJ1-2; D remains ambiguous. CDR1 is LNHDA, CDR2 SQIVND, per germline (reference sequence). The CDR3 spans 14 residues. Trimming left V 4 bases short and J 0 bases short, with 9 bases between. CDR3: CASSTDPSNYGYTF. The CDR3 nucleotides read TGTGCCAGTAGTACAGACCCCTCTAACTATGGCTACACCTTC.

This chain uses TRBV5-1 with TRBJ1-1; TRBD1 agrees at 8 bases. V lost 5 bases, J lost 4 bases, and 7 bases stayed unmatched. The length of the CDR3 is 14 residues. The germline V gene encodes CDR1 SGHRS and CDR2 YFSETQ. Here the CDR3 reads CASRTETGGTEAFF. CDR3 nucleotides: TGCGCCAGCAGGACCGAAACAGGGGGCACTGAAGCTTTCTTT.

The chain couples TRBV7-3 to TRBJ2-1; 9 bases line up with TRBD2. This CDR3 is built from 14 residues. The ends lost 7 bases at V and 5 bases at J; junction bases unmatched: 6. Germline V lookup: CDR1 SGHTA, CDR2 FQGTGA. The CDR3 spells CASTASGAHNEQFF. The DNA for the CDR3 is TGTGCCAGCACCGCTAGCGGGGCTCACAATGAGCAGTTCTTC.

The V and J genes are TRBV4-3 and TRBJ1-2; weak D call: TRBD1 (5 bases). The germline V gene encodes CDR1 LGHNA and CDR2 YSLEER. Trimming removed 1 base at V and 4 bases at J, with 7 bases between. This CDR3 comprises 13 residues. CDR3 residues: CASSQGQGYGYTF. DNA of the CDR3: TGCGCCAGCAGCCAAGGGCAGGGCTATGGCTACACCTTC.

A single count supports this clone. The V and J genes are TRBV7-3 and TRBJ2-3; tentative D call: TRBD1 (6 bases). From germline, CDR1 is SGHTA and CDR2 FQGTGA. The CDR3 sequence is 15 residues long. V lost 6 bases, J lost 0 bases, and 13 bases lay in between. The CDR3 DNA reads as TGTGCCAGCAGACAGGGTCGAGCTAGCACAGATACGCAGTATTTT. It yields the protein CASRQGRASTDTQYF.